This T cell receptor beta chain was recorded in a study of beta chain features in type 1 diabetes. In its sample, this clone was seen a few times. The antigen is unknown. The whole isolated RNA underwent reverse transcription, so sequencing captured expressed TCRB transcripts. Clones were sequenced by immunoSEQ multiplex PCR, and TCRdb holds only the in-frame ones, with some missing. The table has about 170,000 clones, 6.5% to 8.5% seen once. Whole-study findings and limits: For Type 1 diabetes patients, all four CD4+ subsets carried TCRB CDR3s that were moderately but significantly shorter.

This CDR3 contains 15 residues. Per the germline V gene, CDR1 is LNHNV and CDR2 is YYDKDF (reference sequence). V lost 0 bases to trimming and J lost 4 bases, with 10 bases between them. Sequenced material: central memory CD4+ T cells from blood. The V call is TRBV15, the J call TRBJ1-3; D might be TRBD1 (6 bases). The sequence was collected from a man aged 18 to 29 with type 1 diabetes. CDR3 DNA sequence: TGTGCCACCAGCAGAGATCCGGGGGGCGGAAACACCATATATTTT. Protein sequence: CATSRDPGGGNTIYF.